One TCR beta chain is described in this entry. Method: immunoSEQ multiplex PCR; TCRdb's copy keeps in-frame clones and lacks some. Here the sample spans about 39,000 clones, around 93% being singletons. Trimming cost V 0 bases and J 9 bases, with 11 bases left between them. CDR3 length: 13 amino acids. From germline, CDR1 is KGHSH and CDR2 LQKENI. This entry comes from a study of T cell changes during pregnancy in multiple sclerosis. The sequencing used CD4+ T cells from peripheral blood mononuclear cells, collected after pregnancy. The source of this sequence is a female donor with multiple sclerosis, enrolled in a pregnancy study. The chain employs TRBV18 and TRBJ1-1; D gene unclear. The CDR3 sequence: CASSPPNGGQAFF. The CDR3 region has the DNA TGTGCCAGCTCACCACCGAACGGAGGACAAGCTTTCTTT.